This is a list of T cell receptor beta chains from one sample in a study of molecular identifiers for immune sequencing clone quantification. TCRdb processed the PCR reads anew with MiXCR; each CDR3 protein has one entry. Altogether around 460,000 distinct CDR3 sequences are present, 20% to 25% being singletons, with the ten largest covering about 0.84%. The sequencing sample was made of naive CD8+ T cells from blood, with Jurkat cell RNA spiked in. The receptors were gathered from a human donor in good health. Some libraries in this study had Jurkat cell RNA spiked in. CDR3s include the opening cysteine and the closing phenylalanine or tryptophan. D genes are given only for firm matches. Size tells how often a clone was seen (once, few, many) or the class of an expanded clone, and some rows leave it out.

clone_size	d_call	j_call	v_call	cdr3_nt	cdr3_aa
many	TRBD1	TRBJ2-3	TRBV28	TGTGCCAGCAGCCTAACCGGGACAGATAGCACAGATACGCAGTATTTT	CASSLTGTDSTDTQYF
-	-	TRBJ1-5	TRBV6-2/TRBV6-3	TGTGCCAGCAGTTGGGGCCTTAGTCAGCCCCAGCATTTT	CASSWGLSQPQHF
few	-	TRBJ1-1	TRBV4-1	TGCGCCAGCAGCCAAGATCTCGAAGTTACTGAAGCTTTCTTT	CASSQDLEVTEAFF
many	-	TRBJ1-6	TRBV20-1	TGCAGTGCTAGAGATATGGCGGGACCTAATAATTCACCCCTCCACTTT	CSARDMAGPNNSPLHF
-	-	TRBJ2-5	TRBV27	TGTGCCAGCAATCCCCGAGGTCCCCAGGGCCCCAACCTACCCCAGTACTTC	CASNPRGPQGPNLPQYF
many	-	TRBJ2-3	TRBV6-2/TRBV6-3	TGTGCCAGCAGTTACTGGAGTCCTAGCACAGATACGCAGTATTTT	CASSYWSPSTDTQYF
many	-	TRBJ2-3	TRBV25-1	TGTGCCAGCAGTGAATGGAGGCAGAAGGGGGGCACAGATACGCAGTATTTT	CASSEWRQKGGTDTQYF
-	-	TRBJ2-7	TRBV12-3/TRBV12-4	TGTGCCAGCACCCATGACGCACAGGCCTACGAGCAGTACTTC	CASTHDAQAYEQYF
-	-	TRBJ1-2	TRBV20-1	TGCAGTGCTAGAGTCGGTCCTACAGACTCCAGAGGGGGCTACACCTTC	CSARVGPTDSRGGYTF
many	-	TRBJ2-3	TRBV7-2	TGTGCCAGCAGCCAACCCCCTACAGATACGCAGTATTTT	CASSQPPTDTQYF
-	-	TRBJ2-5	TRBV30	TGTGCCTGGAGTCAGCCCGAAGAGACCCAGTGCTTC	CAWSQPEETQCF
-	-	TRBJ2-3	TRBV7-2	TGTGCCAGCAGCTTAGACGGTGTGACTACGAGCACAGATACGCAGTATTTT	CASSLDGVTTSTDTQYF
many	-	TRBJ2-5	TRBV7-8	TGTGCCAGCAGCCCTAGTGTAGTGGTCCAAGAGACCCAGTACTTC	CASSPSVVVQETQYF